The entry that follows covers one T cell receptor (delta chain) sequence. The same CDR3 is also encoded by other DNA sequences in this sample. The data belong to a study of gamma-delta T cells after stem cell transplantation. Germline lookup yields CDR1 GEAIGNYY and CDR2 EKD. V lost 5 bases and J 0 bases, leaving 39 bases between the germline ends. The CDR3 extends over 23 amino acids. TCRdb re-called the RT-PCR reads via CATT. The sample has roughly 1,300 delta-chain clones, 5.5% seen once. The sequence derives from a human donor. It is not recorded whose cells these are; they may come from a transplant donor. The sample consisted of gamma-delta T cells. The chain employs TRDV2 and TRDJ1, with D possibly matching TRDD3 (6 bases). The CDR3 region has the DNA TGTGCCTGTGTCCCACTAATCTCTTCACTCCCGTCACTTGGGGATGTAGACACCGATAAACTCATCTTT. Translation: CACVPLISSLPSLGDVDTDKLIF.